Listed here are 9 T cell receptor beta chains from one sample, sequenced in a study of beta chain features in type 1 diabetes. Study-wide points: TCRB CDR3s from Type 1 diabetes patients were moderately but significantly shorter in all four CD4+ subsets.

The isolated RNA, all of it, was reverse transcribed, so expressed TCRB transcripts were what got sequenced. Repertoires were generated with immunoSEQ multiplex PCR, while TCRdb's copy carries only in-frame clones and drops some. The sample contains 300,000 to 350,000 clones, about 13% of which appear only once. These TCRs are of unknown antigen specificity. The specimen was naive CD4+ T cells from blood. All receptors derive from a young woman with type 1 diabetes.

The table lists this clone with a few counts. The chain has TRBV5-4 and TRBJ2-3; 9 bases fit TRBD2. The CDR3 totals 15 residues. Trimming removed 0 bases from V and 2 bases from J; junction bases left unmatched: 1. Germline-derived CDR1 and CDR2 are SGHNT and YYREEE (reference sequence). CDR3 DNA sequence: TGTGCCAGCAGCTTGGGACTAGCGGCCACAGATACGCAGTATTTT. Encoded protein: CASSLGLAATDTQYF.

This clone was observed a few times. The CDR3: CASSPPGQGQYF. The CDR3 region has the DNA TGTGCCAGCTCACCACCAGGACAGGGCCAGTACTTC. V gene TRBV18 combines with J gene TRBJ2-5; 8 bases fit TRBD1. The germline V gene has CDR1 KGHSH and CDR2 LQKENI. This CDR3 has 12 amino acids. Trimming took 0 bases from V and 10 from J; bases not matched to a gene: 1.

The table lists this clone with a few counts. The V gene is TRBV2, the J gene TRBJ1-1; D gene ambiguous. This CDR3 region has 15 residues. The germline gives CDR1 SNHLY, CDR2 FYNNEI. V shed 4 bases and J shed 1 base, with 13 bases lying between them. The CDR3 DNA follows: TGTGCCAGCAGTGCTTCGCGGCCGGGGAACACTGAAGCTTTCTTT. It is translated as CASSASRPGNTEAFF.

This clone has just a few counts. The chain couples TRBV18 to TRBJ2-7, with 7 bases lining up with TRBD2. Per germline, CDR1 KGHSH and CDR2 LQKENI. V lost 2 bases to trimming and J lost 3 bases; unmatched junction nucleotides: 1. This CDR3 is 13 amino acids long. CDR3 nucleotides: TGTGCCAGCTCACCATCGGGGGGCTACGAGCAGTACTTC. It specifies CASSPSGGYEQYF.

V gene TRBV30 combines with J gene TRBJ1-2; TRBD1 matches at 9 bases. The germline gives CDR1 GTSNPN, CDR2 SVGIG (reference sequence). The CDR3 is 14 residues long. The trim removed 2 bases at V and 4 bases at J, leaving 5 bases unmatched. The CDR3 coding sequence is TGTGCCTGGAGTAGAGGACAGGGGCTCTATGGCTACACCTTC. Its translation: CAWSRGQGLYGYTF.

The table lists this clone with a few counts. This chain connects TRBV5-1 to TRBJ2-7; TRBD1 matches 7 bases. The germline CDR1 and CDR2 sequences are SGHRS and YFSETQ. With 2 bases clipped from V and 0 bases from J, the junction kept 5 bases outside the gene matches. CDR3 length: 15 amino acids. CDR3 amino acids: CASSFPGQSSYEQYF. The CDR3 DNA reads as TGCGCCAGCAGCTTCCCGGGACAGAGCTCCTACGAGCAGTACTTC.

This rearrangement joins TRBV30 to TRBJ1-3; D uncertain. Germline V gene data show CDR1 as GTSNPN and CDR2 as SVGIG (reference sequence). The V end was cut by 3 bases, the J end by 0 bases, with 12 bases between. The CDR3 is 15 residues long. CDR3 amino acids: CAWRPRPSSGNTIYF. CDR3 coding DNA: TGTGCCTGGAGACCCAGGCCGAGCTCTGGAAACACCATATATTTT. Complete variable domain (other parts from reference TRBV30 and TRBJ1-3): SQTIHQWPATLVQPVGSPLSLECTVEGTSNPNLYWYRQAAGRGLQLLFYSVGIGQISSEVPQNLSASRPQDRQFILSSKKLLLSDSGFYLCAWRPRPSSGNTIYFGEGSWLTVV.

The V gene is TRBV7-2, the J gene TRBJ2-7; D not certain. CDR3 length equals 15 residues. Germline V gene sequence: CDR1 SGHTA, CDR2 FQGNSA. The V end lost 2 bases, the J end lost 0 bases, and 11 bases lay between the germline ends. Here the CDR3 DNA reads TGTGCCAGCAGCTTATGGTTGGGCAGCTCCTACGAGCAGTACTTC. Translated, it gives CASSLWLGSSYEQYF.

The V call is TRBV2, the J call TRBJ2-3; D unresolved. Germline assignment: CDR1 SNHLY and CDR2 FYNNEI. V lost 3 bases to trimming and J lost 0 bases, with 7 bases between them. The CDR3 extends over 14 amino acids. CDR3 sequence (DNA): TGTGCCAGCAGTGATGCGGCTAGCACAGATACGCAGTATTTT. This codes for CASSDAASTDTQYF.